This T cell receptor (beta chain) was observed in a study of early stage breast cancer tumors. Study-wide context: Most invasive tumors, about 70% of the 16, were ER+/PR+/HER2-. Findings of the study overall: Compared with adjacent normal breast tissue, tumors showed roughly 2.5-fold greater T cell density and higher clonality. Tumor and normal breast were distinguished via blood comparison in 14 of 16 patients.

The data were produced by immunoSEQ multiplex PCR, yet TCRdb's version contains in-frame clones alone and is incomplete. This sample has some 47,000 clones, with roughly 83% found just once. The CDR3 runs 15 residues. The germline gives CDR1 MNHEY, CDR2 SVGAGI. The V gene end was trimmed by 6 bases and the J gene end by 5 bases; junction bases not matched to a gene: 9. Comments on this clone: Its specificity is unknown.

V usage is TRBV6-5 and J usage is TRBJ1-2; 10 bases line up with TRBD1. The sample taken for sequencing was blood. This clonotype originated in a person aged 45-60 years with breast cancer. CDR3 residues: CASSPTGGAEYGYTF. The CDR3 region has the DNA TGTGCCAGCAGCCCGACAGGGGGCGCCGAGTATGGCTACACCTTC.